This T cell receptor (beta chain) was sequenced during a study of T cell repertoires in cytomegalovirus infection. TCRdb redid the calling of the reads with MiXCR, one entry per CDR3 protein. Among about 110,000 distinct CDR3 sequences listed, around 45% were seen once. CDR3 length: 20 amino acids. V lost 7 bases and J lost 8, with 39 bases in between. Germline V CDR1 and CDR2: SQVTM, ANQGSEA. This clonotype has just a few counts. Its specificity is not known. Study findings and constraints: Across the ex vivo response, the dominant clonotypes were HLA-C-restricted CMV-specific TCR beta clonotypes.

The receptor's source is a human donor in good health (CMV status not recorded). Some clones in this sample may be carry-over from other donors' samples. Here the sequenced sample was CD8+ T cells from cultured PBMCs, taken from culture after CMV antigen stimulation. The chain links TRBV29-1 to TRBJ2-1; D assignment may be TRBD1 or TRBD2 (5 bases each). The CDR3 is CSANRPAQLANLARGDEQFF. The CDR3 DNA sequence: TGCAGCGCGAACCGACCTGCCCAGCTTGCTAACCTCGCGCGAGGGGATGAGCAGTTCTTC.